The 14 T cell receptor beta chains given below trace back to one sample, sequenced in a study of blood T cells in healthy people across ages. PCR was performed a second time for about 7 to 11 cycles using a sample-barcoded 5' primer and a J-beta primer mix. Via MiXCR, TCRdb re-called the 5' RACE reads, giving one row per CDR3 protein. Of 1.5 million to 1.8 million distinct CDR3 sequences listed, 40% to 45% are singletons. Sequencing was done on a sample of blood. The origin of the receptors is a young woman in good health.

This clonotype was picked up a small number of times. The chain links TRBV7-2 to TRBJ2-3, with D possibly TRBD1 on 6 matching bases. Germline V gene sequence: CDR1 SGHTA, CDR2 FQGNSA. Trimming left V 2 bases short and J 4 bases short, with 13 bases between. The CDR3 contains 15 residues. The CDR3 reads CASSLNLQGPDTQYF. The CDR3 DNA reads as TGTGCCAGCAGCTTAAATTTGCAGGGGCCAGATACGCAGTATTTT.

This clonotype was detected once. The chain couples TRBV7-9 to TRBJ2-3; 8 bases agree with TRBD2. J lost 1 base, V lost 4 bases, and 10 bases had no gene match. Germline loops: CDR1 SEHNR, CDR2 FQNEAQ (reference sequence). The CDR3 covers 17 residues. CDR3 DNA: TGTGCCAGCAGCTCACAATTAGCGGGGACCCGCACAGATACGCAGTATTTT. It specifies CASSSQLAGTRTDTQYF.

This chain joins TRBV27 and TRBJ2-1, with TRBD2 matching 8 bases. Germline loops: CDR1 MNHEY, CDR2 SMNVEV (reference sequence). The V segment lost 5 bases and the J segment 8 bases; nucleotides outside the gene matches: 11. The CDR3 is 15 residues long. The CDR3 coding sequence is TGTGCCAGCAGTCCCGCGGGAGGTTCGACGGATGAGCAGTTCTTC. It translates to CASSPAGGSTDEQFF.

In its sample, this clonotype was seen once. CDR3 region: CSVRPRLALNNEQFF. CDR3 sequence (DNA): TGCAGCGTCCGACCGAGACTAGCACTTAACAATGAGCAGTTCTTC. V and J are TRBV29-1 and TRBJ2-1; 7 positions match TRBD2. The CDR3 loop spans 15 amino acids. V was pared by 6 bases and J by 5 bases, with 13 bases of the junction left unmatched. Looked up from germline, CDR1 is SQVTM and CDR2 is ANQGSEA.

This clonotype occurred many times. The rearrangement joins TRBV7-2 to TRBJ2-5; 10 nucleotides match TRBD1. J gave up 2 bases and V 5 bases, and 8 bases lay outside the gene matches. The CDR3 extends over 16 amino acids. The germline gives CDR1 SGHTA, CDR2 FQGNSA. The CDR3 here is CASSRTRQGAQETQYF. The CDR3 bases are TGTGCCAGCAGCAGAACTCGACAGGGGGCTCAAGAGACCCAGTACTTC.

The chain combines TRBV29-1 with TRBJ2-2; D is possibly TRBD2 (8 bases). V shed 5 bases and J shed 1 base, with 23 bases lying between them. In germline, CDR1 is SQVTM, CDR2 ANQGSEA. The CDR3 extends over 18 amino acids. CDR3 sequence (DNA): TGCAGCGTTACAGGGGACCCCTCTAGCGGGCAGAACACCGGGGAGCTGTTTTTT. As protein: CSVTGDPSSGQNTGELFF.

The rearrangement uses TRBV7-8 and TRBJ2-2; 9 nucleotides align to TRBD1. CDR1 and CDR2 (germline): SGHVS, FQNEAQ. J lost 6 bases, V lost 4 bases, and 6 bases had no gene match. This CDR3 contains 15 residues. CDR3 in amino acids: CASSSDRGVPGELFF. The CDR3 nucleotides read TGTGCCAGCAGCTCGGACAGGGGAGTACCCGGGGAGCTGTTTTTT.

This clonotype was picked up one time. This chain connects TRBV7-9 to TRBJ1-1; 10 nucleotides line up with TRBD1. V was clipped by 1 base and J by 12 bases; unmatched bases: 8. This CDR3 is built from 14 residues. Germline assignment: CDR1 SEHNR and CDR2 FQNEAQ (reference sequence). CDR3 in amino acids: CASSLVGDRGRTFF. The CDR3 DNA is TGTGCCAGCAGCTTAGTCGGGGACAGGGGTAGAACTTTCTTT.

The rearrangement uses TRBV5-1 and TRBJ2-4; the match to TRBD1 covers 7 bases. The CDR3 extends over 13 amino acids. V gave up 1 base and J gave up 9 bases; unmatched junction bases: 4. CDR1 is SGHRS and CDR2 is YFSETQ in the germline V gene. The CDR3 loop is CASSLTGDGIQYF. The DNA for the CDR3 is TGCGCCAGCAGCTTGACAGGGGATGGCATTCAGTACTTC.

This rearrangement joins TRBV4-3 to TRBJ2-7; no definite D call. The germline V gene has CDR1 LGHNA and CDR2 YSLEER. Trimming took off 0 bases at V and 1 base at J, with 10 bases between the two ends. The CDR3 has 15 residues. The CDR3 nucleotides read TGCGCCAGCAGCCAAGATGCCCTGGGGTCCTACGAGCAGTACTTC. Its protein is CASSQDALGSYEQYF.

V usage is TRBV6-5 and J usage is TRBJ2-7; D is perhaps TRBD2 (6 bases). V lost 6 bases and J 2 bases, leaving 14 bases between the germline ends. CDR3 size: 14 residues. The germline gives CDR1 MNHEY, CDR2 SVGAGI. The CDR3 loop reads CASSPERVTYEQYF. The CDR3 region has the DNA TGTGCCAGCAGCCCCGAGCGGGTGACCTACGAGCAGTACTTC.

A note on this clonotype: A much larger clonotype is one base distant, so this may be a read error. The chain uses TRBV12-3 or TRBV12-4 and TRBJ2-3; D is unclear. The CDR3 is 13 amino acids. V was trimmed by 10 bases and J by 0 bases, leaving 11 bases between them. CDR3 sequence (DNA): TGTGCCATCAGCAGAGTTAGCACAGATACGCAGTATTTT. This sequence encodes CAISRVSTDTQYF.

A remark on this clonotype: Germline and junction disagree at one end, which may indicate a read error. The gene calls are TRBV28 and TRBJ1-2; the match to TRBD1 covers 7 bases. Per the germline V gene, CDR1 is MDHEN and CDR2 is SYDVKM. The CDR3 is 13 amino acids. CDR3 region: CASRIQGNYGYNF. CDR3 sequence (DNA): TGTGCCAGCAGGATACAGGGGAACTATGGCTACAACTTC.

CDR3 nucleotides: TGTGCCAGCAGTTTACTAGGGATTACCGGGGAGCTGTTTTTT. Translating gives CASSLLGITGELFF. The chain uses TRBV28 and TRBJ2-2; D is uncertain. CDR1 is MDHEN and CDR2 is SYDVKM in the germline V gene. V was clipped by 2 bases and J by 5 bases, with 9 bases between them. The CDR3 has 14 residues.